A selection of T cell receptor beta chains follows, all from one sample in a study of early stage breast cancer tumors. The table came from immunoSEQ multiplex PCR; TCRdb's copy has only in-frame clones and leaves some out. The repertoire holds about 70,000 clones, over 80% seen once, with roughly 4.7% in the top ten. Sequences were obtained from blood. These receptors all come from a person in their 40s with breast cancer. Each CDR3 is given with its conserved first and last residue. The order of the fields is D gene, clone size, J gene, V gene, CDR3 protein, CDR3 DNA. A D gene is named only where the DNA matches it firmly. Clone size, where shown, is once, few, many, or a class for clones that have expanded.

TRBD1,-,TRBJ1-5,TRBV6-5,CASSPLGQGVQPQHF,TGTGCCAGCAGCCCTCTAGGACAGGGGGTTCAGCCCCAGCATTTT
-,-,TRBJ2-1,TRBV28,CASTRQSSYNEQFF,TGTGCCAGCACTCGACAGAGCTCCTACAATGAGCAGTTCTTC
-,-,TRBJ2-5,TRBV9,CASSVGNGNQETQYF,TGTGCCAGCAGCGTAGGAAACGGAAACCAAGAGACCCAGTACTTC
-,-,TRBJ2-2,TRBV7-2,CASSFFVSTGELFF,TGTGCCAGCAGCTTTTTCGTCAGCACCGGGGAGCTGTTTTTT
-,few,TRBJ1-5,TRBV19,CASSIQGDQPQHF,TGTGCCAGTAGTATACAGGGAGATCAGCCCCAGCATTTT
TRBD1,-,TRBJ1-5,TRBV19,CASSIWQGADQPQHF,TGTGCCAGTAGTATTTGGCAGGGGGCTGATCAGCCCCAGCATTTT
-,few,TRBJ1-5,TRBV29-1,CSVVTGGNQPQHF,TGCAGCGTTGTGACTGGGGGCAATCAGCCCCAGCATTTT
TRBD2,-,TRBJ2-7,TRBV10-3,CAISYGTSHTYEQYF,TGTGCCATCAGCTACGGGACTAGCCACACCTACGAGCAGTACTTC
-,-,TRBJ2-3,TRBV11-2,CASSLSRLSHSTDTQYF,TGTGCCAGCAGCTTATCTCGACTCAGTCATAGCACAGATACGCAGTATTTT
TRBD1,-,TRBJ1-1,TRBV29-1,CSVAAGTGPTEAFF,TGCAGCGTTGCGGCGGGGACAGGGCCCACTGAAGCTTTCTTT